Following are 30 T cell receptor beta chains from one sample sequenced in a study of regulatory and conventional T cells in RAG deficiency. TCRdb's table, derived via immunoSEQ multiplex PCR, lists solely in-frame clones and lacks some. The sample lists about 30,000 clones, approximately 96% occurring once. Genomic DNA came from blood conventional CD4+ T cells gated CD25-low CD127-high. The sample also formed part of further work on regulatory T cells. That study reports: The primer mix had 52 TRBV and 13 TRBJ primers.

Sequencing was performed on CD25- CD4+ T cells sorted from blood. These receptors were collected from a human donor in good health.

The chain recombines TRBV6-1 with TRBJ2-1; 12 nucleotides agree with TRBD2. This CDR3 has 15 amino acids. Germline values: CDR1 MNHNS, CDR2 SASEGT. J gave up 8 bases and V 5 bases, and 7 bases lay outside the gene matches. In DNA, the CDR3 is TGTGCCAGCAGTCCTCGGACTAGCGGGAAATATGAGCAGTTCTTC. This gives the protein CASSPRTSGKYEQFF.

V usage is TRBV19 and J usage is TRBJ2-1; D might be TRBD2 (5 bases). With 4 bases removed from V and 6 bases from J, the gap between germline ends came to 13 bases. The CDR3 runs to 14 residues. CDR1 and CDR2 from the germline V gene are LNHDA and SQIVND (reference sequence). The CDR3 DNA reads as TGTGCCAGTAGTAAAGGGAAGGCGGGCAATGAGCAGTTCTTC. It translates to CASSKGKAGNEQFF.

The chain joins TRBV7-2 to TRBJ1-4; no definite D call. The CDR3 has 14 amino acids. CDR1 and CDR2 from the germline V gene are SGHTA and FQGNSA. V shed 5 bases and J shed 8 bases, with 15 bases lying between them. The CDR3: CASSLTGGYEKLFF. The CDR3 DNA sequence: TGTGCCAGCAGCCTAACTGGCGGGTACGAAAAACTGTTTTTT.

The chain is built from TRBV7-9 and TRBJ1-2; 7 bases align to TRBD1. The CDR3 runs 15 residues. J gave up 4 bases and V 3 bases, and 8 bases lay outside the gene matches. The germline V gene has CDR1 SEHNR and CDR2 FQNEAQ (reference sequence). The CDR3 spells CASSFTGTATYGYTF. CDR3 in DNA: TGTGCCAGCAGCTTCACCGGGACAGCAACCTATGGCTACACCTTC.

This sequence joins TRBV7-9 and TRBJ2-7, with D perhaps TRBD2 (5 bases). Per germline, CDR1 SEHNR and CDR2 FQNEAQ (reference sequence). V was cut by 3 bases and J by 6 bases, with 15 bases left in between. CDR3 size: 14 residues. CDR3 sequence: CASSFYPTSSEQYF. The CDR3 DNA reads as TGTGCCAGCAGCTTCTACCCCACTAGTTCCGAGCAGTACTTC.

The chain's CDR3 is CASSSVDRDNSPLHF. The DNA of the CDR3 is TGTGCCAGCAGCTCCGTAGACAGGGATAATTCACCCCTCCACTTT. V and J are TRBV5-6 and TRBJ1-6, with 7 bases aligning to TRBD1. The CDR3 is 15 residues long. Germline V gene lookup returns CDR1 SGHDT and CDR2 YYEEEE. After removal of 3 bases from V and 5 bases from J, the junction contained 5 bases not matched to a gene.

The gene calls are TRBV18 and TRBJ1-6, with TRBD1 matching over 8 bases. V was pared by 4 bases and J by 10 bases, with 12 bases of the junction left unmatched. The CDR3 extends over 16 amino acids. Germline CDR1 reads KGHSH; CDR2 reads LQKENI. CDR3 in DNA: TGTGCCAGCTCACTGGGCCTTCAGGGGGCTGGGTCACCCCTCCACTTT. Translation: CASSLGLQGAGSPLHF.

The chain carries TRBV6-5 and TRBJ2-3; TRBD2 matches at 9 bases. CDR1 is MNHEY and CDR2 is SVGAGI in the germline V gene. This CDR3 contains 15 residues. After removal of 4 bases from V and 2 bases from J, the junction contained 4 bases not matched to a gene. The CDR3 reads CASSSRGGLTDTQYF. The DNA for the CDR3 is TGTGCCAGCAGTTCGCGGGGGGGCCTCACAGATACGCAGTATTTT.

This clone was found once. The rearrangement joins TRBV30 to TRBJ1-4, with TRBD1 matching over 8 bases. The CDR3 spans 13 residues. Germline V gene lookup returns CDR1 GTSNPN and CDR2 SVGIG (reference sequence). V was pared by 1 base and J by 7 bases, with 2 bases of the junction left unmatched. The chain's CDR3 is CAWSADRAEKLFF. The CDR3 bases are TGTGCCTGGAGTGCGGACAGGGCTGAAAAACTGTTTTTT.

This clone was recorded only once. V is TRBV7-9 and J is TRBJ2-2; 14 positions agree with TRBD2. In germline, CDR1 is SEHNR, CDR2 FQNEAQ (reference sequence). Unmatched junction bases numbered 7, after V lost 5 bases and J lost 8 bases. The CDR3 runs 16 residues. The CDR3 spells CASSQGLAGGSGELFF. The CDR3 bases are TGTGCCAGCAGCCAAGGACTAGCGGGGGGATCTGGGGAGCTGTTTTTT.

This clone was detected only a few times. The gene calls are TRBV7-3 and TRBJ2-7, with TRBD1 matching over 12 bases. The germline V gene encodes CDR1 SGHTA and CDR2 FQGTGA. The CDR3 runs to 14 residues. V lost 5 bases to trimming and J lost 7 bases; unmatched junction nucleotides: 6. The CDR3 is CASSLGQGAGEQYF. CDR3 in DNA: TGTGCCAGCAGCCTGGGACAGGGGGCGGGAGAGCAGTACTTC.

The count of this clone is one. Here the CDR3 DNA reads TGTGCCTGGAGTAGGGGGACAGCCTACAATGAGCAGTTCTTC. Translating it yields CAWSRGTAYNEQFF. V and J are TRBV30 and TRBJ2-1, with 7 bases fitting TRBD1. V was pared by 2 bases and J by 2 bases, with 3 bases of the junction left unmatched. The CDR3 spans 14 residues. Germline assignment: CDR1 GTSNPN and CDR2 SVGIG (reference sequence).

The chain uses TRBV6-5 and TRBJ1-1; no definite D call. V was pared by 5 bases and J by 1 base, with 14 bases between. The CDR3 runs 15 residues. Germline V gives CDR1 MNHEY, CDR2 SVGAGI. The DNA for the CDR3 is TGTGCCAGCAGTGGCCCAGGACTTCCGAACACTGAAGCTTTCTTT. Its translation: CASSGPGLPNTEAFF.

The chain has TRBV5-1 and TRBJ2-7; weak D call: TRBD1 (6 bases). The CDR3 spans 13 residues. Trimming pared 5 bases from V and 3 bases from J, leaving 12 bases between. Germline V gene sequence: CDR1 SGHRS, CDR2 YFSETQ. In DNA, the CDR3 is TGCGCCAGCAGTTATACAGGGAACTACGAGCAGTACTTC. As protein: CASSYTGNYEQYF.

This chain uses TRBV18 with TRBJ2-7; D remains ambiguous. The germline V gene has CDR1 KGHSH and CDR2 LQKENI. Trimming shortened V by 0 bases and J by 5 bases, and 8 bases separated the two germline ends. The CDR3 runs 13 residues. The DNA of the CDR3 is TGTGCCAGCTCACCACCGGCAGTCAACGAGCAGTACTTC. This gives the protein CASSPPAVNEQYF.

The rearrangement uses TRBV19 and TRBJ2-7; the D gene is possibly TRBD1 (5 bases). The CDR3 loop spans 16 amino acids. Germline V lookup: CDR1 LNHDA, CDR2 SQIVND (reference sequence). V was clipped by 3 bases and J by 2 bases, with 17 bases between them. The chain's CDR3 is CASSIWAQGRTYEQYF. The CDR3 DNA sequence: TGTGCCAGTAGTATCTGGGCCCAGGGTCGAACCTACGAGCAGTACTTC.

The chain recombines TRBV2 with TRBJ1-2, with D possibly matching TRBD1 (5 bases). Germline V gene sequence: CDR1 SNHLY, CDR2 FYNNEI. The CDR3 is 14 amino acids. Trimming stripped 1 base from V and 7 bases from J, with 13 bases between. For the CDR3, the DNA is TGTGCCAGCAGTGAAGGTGTCAGGGCTTCTGGCTACACCTTC. Translation: CASSEGVRASGYTF.

The chain is built from TRBV7-2 and TRBJ2-1; D unresolved. V lost 5 bases and J lost 8, with 10 bases in between. Germline assignment: CDR1 SGHTA and CDR2 FQGNSA. CDR3 length: 12 residues. CDR3 sequence: CASSANEDEQFF. CDR3 in DNA: TGTGCCAGCAGCGCGAATGAGGATGAGCAGTTCTTC.

V and J are TRBV5-1 and TRBJ1-3; 10 bases match TRBD1. Trimming took 5 bases from V and 4 from J; bases not matched to a gene: 3. Germline CDR1 is SGHRS and CDR2 is YFSETQ. The CDR3 length is 14 residues. CDR3 DNA: TGCGCCAGCAGGACAGGGGGCTCCGGAAACACCATATATTTT. Translating it yields CASRTGGSGNTIYF.

The V and J genes are TRBV7-9 and TRBJ1-1, with D unclear. Germline CDR1 is SEHNR and CDR2 is FQNEAQ (reference sequence). This CDR3 region has 14 residues. The V and J ends lost 5 bases and 3 bases respectively, with 13 bases between them. CDR3 DNA: TGTGCCAGCAGCCGACAAACGGTGGACACTGAAGCTTTCTTT. Its translation is CASSRQTVDTEAFF.

The chain uses TRBV18 and TRBJ1-1; the D is unclear. Trimming took 6 bases from V and 3 from J, leaving 11 bases between them. CDR1 is KGHSH and CDR2 is LQKENI in the germline V gene. The CDR3 consists of 13 residues. CDR3 amino acids: CASSHDSDTEAFF. CDR3 coding DNA: TGTGCCAGCTCCCACGACTCTGACACTGAAGCTTTCTTT.

The chain has TRBV4-3 and TRBJ2-7; TRBD2 matches at 10 bases. The V gene end was trimmed by 1 base and the J gene end by 4 bases; junction bases not matched to a gene: 7. The CDR3 is made up of 16 amino acids. Germline values: CDR1 LGHNA, CDR2 YSLEER. CDR3 in DNA: TGCGCCAGCAGCCAAGTAGGCGCTAGCGGGAGTTACGAGCAGTACTTC. Translated, it gives CASSQVGASGSYEQYF.

This clone was seen only once. The rearrangement links TRBV5-4 to TRBJ2-7; the D is unclear. The germline V gene has CDR1 SGHNT and CDR2 YYREEE (reference sequence). V was trimmed by 5 bases and J by 3 bases, leaving 21 bases between them. This CDR3 contains 16 residues. CDR3 protein: CASRRGSLEIGYEQYF. The CDR3 region has the DNA TGTGCCAGCAGAAGAGGATCCCTAGAAATCGGCTACGAGCAGTACTTC.

J is TRBJ1-1 and V is TRBV19, with 9 bases lining up with TRBD1. This CDR3 is built from 15 residues. The V and J ends lost 5 bases and 2 bases, in that order; junction bases with no gene match: 6. CDR1 is LNHDA and CDR2 is SQIVND in the germline V gene (reference sequence). The CDR3 DNA reads TGTGCCAGTAGTGGGCGGACAGGGGTTAACACTGAAGCTTTCTTT. Translating gives CASSGRTGVNTEAFF.

This chain uses TRBV5-1 with TRBJ2-6; no definite D call. The germline CDR1 and CDR2 sequences are SGHRS and YFSETQ. Trimming shortened V by 0 bases and J by 4 bases, and 14 bases separated the two germline ends. The CDR3 is 17 amino acids. CDR3: CASSLARTATGANVLTF. For the CDR3, the DNA is TGCGCCAGCAGCTTGGCAAGAACAGCAACAGGGGCCAACGTCCTGACTTTC. The variable domain in full, completed from reference TRBV5-1 and TRBJ2-6, reads KAGVTQTPRYLIKTRGQQVTLSCSPISGHRSVSWYQQTPGQGLQFLFEYFSETQRNKGNFPGRFSGRQFSNSRSEMNVSTLELGDSALYLCASSLARTATGANVLTFGAGSRLTVL.

This rearrangement joins TRBV19 to TRBJ2-6; TRBD1 matches at 9 bases. Germline V gives CDR1 LNHDA, CDR2 SQIVND (reference sequence). V was pared by 5 bases and J by 0 bases, with 11 bases of the junction left unmatched. The CDR3 is 19 amino acids. CDR3 nucleotides: TGTGCCAGTAGTGTACCGCCGGGACAGGGTTCCTCTGGGGCCAACGTCCTGACTTTC. The encoded protein is CASSVPPGQGSSGANVLTF.

The gene calls are TRBV7-9 and TRBJ1-1; possibly TRBD1 for D (6 bases). With 8 bases removed from V and 8 bases from J, the gap between germline ends came to 21 bases. Germline V gene lookup returns CDR1 SEHNR and CDR2 FQNEAQ (reference sequence). CDR3 length equals 14 residues. The CDR3 sequence is CASGFGQLLTEAFF. CDR3 sequence (DNA): TGTGCCAGCGGGTTCGGACAGCTGCTAACGGAAGCTTTCTTT. Drawing the rest from reference TRBV7-9 and TRBJ1-1, the complete variable domain is DTGVSQNPRHKITKRGQNVTFRCDPISEHNRLYWYRQTLGQGPEFLTYFQNEAQLEKSRLLSDRFSAERPKGSFSTLEIQRTEQGDSAMYLCASGFGQLLTEAFFGQGTRLTVV.

The chain is built from TRBV6-6 and TRBJ1-3; 8 positions match TRBD1. The CDR3 has 12 amino acids. V was pared by 10 bases and J by 3 bases, with 2 bases of the junction left unmatched. The V gene's germline CDR1 is MNHNY and CDR2 SVGAGI (reference sequence). CDR3 protein: CATGQVGNTIYF. In nucleotides, the CDR3 is TGTGCCACGGGACAGGTTGGAAACACCATATATTTT.

V and J are TRBV11-2 and TRBJ2-5, with 13 bases fitting TRBD2. CDR1 is SGHAT, CDR2 FQNNGV, per germline. There are 16 residues in the CDR3. The trim removed 5 bases at V and 5 bases at J, leaving 8 bases unmatched. As DNA, the CDR3 is TGTGCCAGCAGCCGAACTAGCGGGGGGGCCATGGAGACCCAGTACTTC. This codes for CASSRTSGGAMETQYF.

The rearrangement uses TRBV4-2 and TRBJ2-7; 15 positions agree with TRBD2. This CDR3 has 16 amino acids. V was pared by 4 bases and J by 7 bases, with 8 bases of the junction left unmatched. CDR1 is LGHNA, CDR2 YNFKEQ, per germline. The CDR3 DNA is TGTGCCAGCAGCCCGAGAGGGGGACTAGCGGGGGGAGAGCAGTACTTC. Residues: CASSPRGGLAGGEQYF.